The clone carrying this T cell receptor (beta chain) has only a few counts. Newly diagnosed hyperthyroidism patients aged 18 to 65 years had disease lasting under 2 months. The source of the sample is a study of T cells in Graves' hyperthyroidism and ophthalmopathy. Template material for amplifying TCR beta CDR3 regions consisted of RNA transcripts. HTBI primers were used for first-round RT-PCR of the TCR CDR3. A single record per CDR3 protein comes from TCRdb applying MiXCR to the multiplex PCR reads. Of approximately 590,000 distinct CDR3 sequences in the sample, approximately 15% were seen once. V was pared by 6 bases and J by 10 bases, with 10 bases between. Germline V gives CDR1 LGHDT, CDR2 YNNKEL (reference sequence). This CDR3 spans 11 amino acids.

The sequenced material came from blood. The chain recombines TRBV3-1 with TRBJ2-1; D gene unclear. The clonotype originates from a woman aged 30 to 39 with Graves' hyperthyroidism. Here the CDR3 DNA reads TGTGCCAGCAGGGGCGGAGAAGAGCAGTTCTTC. Its translation is CASRGGEEQFF.